This record concerns one T cell receptor beta chain sequence. Its antigen is not identified. This sample was included in a study of siplizumab effects on memory and regulatory T cells. V was pared by 0 bases and J by 5 bases, with 3 bases of the junction left unmatched. The CDR3 runs to 17 residues. Germline V gene data show CDR1 as LGHNA and CDR2 as YNFKEQ. Sequencing was performed with immunoSEQ multiplex PCR; in TCRdb, only in-frame clones are kept and a portion is missing. The sample has roughly 56,000 clones, approximately 95% seen once. Points from the study as a whole: Naive T cells, seemingly more diverse than memory cells, seemed major alloresponse contributors. Treg origin accounted for an average of around 67% of mappable alloreactive CD4+ clones with siplizumab and approximately 25% in controls. Alloreactive sequences that could be traced to unstimulated CD4+ memory cells showed a significant reduction under siplizumab.

The specimen sequenced was CD8+ T cells sorted from blood. This sequence originates from a human donor in good health. V and J are TRBV4-2 and TRBJ2-1; 14 nucleotides agree with TRBD2. The CDR3 is CASSQEGTSGRHNEQFF. CDR3 bases: TGTGCCAGCAGCCAAGAGGGGACTAGCGGGAGACACAATGAGCAGTTCTTC.